The clone carrying this T cell receptor beta chain was observed once. Antigen unknown. V shed 2 bases and J 1 base; nucleotides not matched to a gene: 5. Germline lookup yields CDR1 MNHEY and CDR2 SVGAGI. The length of the CDR3 is 16 residues. This sample is part of a study of shared clonotypes between healthy human individuals. The study, taken as a whole, reports: Around 5% was the fraction of naive CD4 clonotypes found shared across a few donors.

Every subset had its genomic DNA shared out evenly among several immunoSEQ plates. Method: immunoSEQ multiplex PCR; TCRdb's copy keeps in-frame clones and lacks some. The repertoire consists of over a million clones, with roughly 96% occurring once and the leading ten covering about 1.2%. Sequenced sample: naive CD4+ T cells sorted from blood. Subset indicated: CD45RA+ positively selected. This clonotype was obtained from a man aged 25-45 years in good health. The chain is built from TRBV6-5 and TRBJ2-7, with 10 bases fitting TRBD2. CDR3 sequence: CASSYTGLAESYEQYF. CDR3 in DNA: TGTGCCAGCAGTTACACCGGACTAGCGGAATCCTACGAGCAGTACTTC.